This T cell receptor (beta chain) appears in the sequencing data of a study of early T cells in non-severe SARS-CoV-2 infection. About the research overall: The chains were unpaired, and the sequenced material was bulk RNA from unsorted whole blood. Study-wide findings and caveats: Using VDJdb, the matching emphasized anti-spike CD8 responses while missing private and CD4 specificities.

Molecules of cDNA were individually given unique molecular identifiers that were attached to them. TCRdb independently ran MiXCR on the 5' RACE reads; one entry per CDR3 protein. The repertoire consists of fewer than 55,000 distinct CDR3 sequences, with around 10% occurring once and the leading ten covering 4% to 4.5%. This CDR3 has 14 amino acids. V was shortened by 1 base and J by 5 bases, with 11 bases between the two germline ends. The germline V gene encodes CDR1 SGHAT and CDR2 FQNNGV. This clonotype was seen at least ten times. The antigen remains unidentified. The material sequenced was whole blood. This chain uses TRBV11-2 with TRBJ1-2; D is uncertain. This TCR came from an adult who was a healthcare worker with PCR-confirmed SARS-CoV-2 infection or an uninfected control (not recorded which). The CDR3 spells CASSLGPGLYGYTF. CDR3 nucleotide sequence: TGTGCCAGCAGCTTAGGTCCAGGCCTGTATGGCTACACCTTC.